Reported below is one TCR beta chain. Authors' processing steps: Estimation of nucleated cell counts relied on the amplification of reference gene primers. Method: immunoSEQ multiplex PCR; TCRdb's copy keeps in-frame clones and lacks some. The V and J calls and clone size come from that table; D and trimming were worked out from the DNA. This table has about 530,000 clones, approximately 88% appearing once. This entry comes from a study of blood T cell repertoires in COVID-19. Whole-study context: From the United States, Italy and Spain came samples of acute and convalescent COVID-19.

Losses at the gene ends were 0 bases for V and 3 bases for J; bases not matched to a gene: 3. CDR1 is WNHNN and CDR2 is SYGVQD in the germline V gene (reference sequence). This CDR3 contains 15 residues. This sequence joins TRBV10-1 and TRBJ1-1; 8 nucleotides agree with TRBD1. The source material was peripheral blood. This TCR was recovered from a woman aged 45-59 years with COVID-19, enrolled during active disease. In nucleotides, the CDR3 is TGCGCCAGCAGTGAGTCGACAGGGGTTCACACTGAAGCTTTCTTT. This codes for CASSESTGVHTEAFF.